Sequencing of this TCR beta chain was carried out in a study of OX40 agonist ivuxolimab in advanced cancers. The CDR3 has 18 amino acids. In regard to this clone: Antigen specificity is unknown.

Repertoires were generated with immunoSEQ multiplex PCR, while TCRdb's copy carries only in-frame clones and drops some. The data show tens of thousands of clones, about four fifths seen once. General study points: Researchers report that CD8+ T cells had, on average, more expanded clones than CD4+.

Sequenced here: CD4+ or CD8+ T cells sorted from blood, sampled in a trial of the OX40 agonist ivuxolimab. This receptor was taken from an adult with an advanced solid tumor such as melanoma, head and neck, liver or kidney cancer. V usage is TRBV21-1 and J usage is TRBJ2-1; the tabulated D call, TRBD2, remains unverified against the DNA. TRBV21-1 is flagged as a pseudogene. CDR3 protein: CASSKAQREGLTGNEQFF. The CDR3 DNA reads as TGTGCCAGCAGCAAAGCCCAGCGGGAGGGCCTTACAGGCAATGAGCAGTTCTTC.